The 24 T cell receptor beta chains reported below all come from one sample, sequenced in a study of identical twins. TCRdb re-called the 5' RACE reads with MiXCR, one entry per CDR3 protein. The sample carries 350,000 to 450,000 distinct CDR3 sequences, approximately 18% recorded once. Material for sequencing was naive T cells sorted from blood. All receptors derive from a man between 50 and 59 years old in good health.

A few counts support this clonotype. This rearrangement joins TRBV5-1 to TRBJ2-3; 7 nucleotides line up with TRBD2. Germline CDR1 is SGHRS and CDR2 is YFSETQ. This CDR3 comprises 14 residues. The V segment lost 4 bases and the J segment 5 bases; nucleotides outside the gene matches: 7. CDR3 DNA: TGCGCCAGCAGCGCCCGGACTAGTGTAGATACGCAGTATTTT. Its translation is CASSARTSVDTQYF.

The chain carries TRBV6-5 and TRBJ2-1, with TRBD1 matching over 8 bases. Germline V gene data show CDR1 as MNHEY and CDR2 as SVGAGI. The CDR3 covers 16 residues. The V segment lost 4 bases and the J segment 8 bases; nucleotides outside the gene matches: 13. CDR3: CASSLLTIGQGHEQFF. The CDR3 coding sequence is TGTGCCAGCAGTTTATTAACCATTGGACAGGGCCATGAGCAGTTCTTC.

The CDR3 nucleotides read TGTGCCAGCAGACCATCCGGGACAGGACTTTCCTACGAGCAGTACTTC. Protein: CASRPSGTGLSYEQYF. The chain joins TRBV14 to TRBJ2-7; 8 nucleotides align to TRBD1. CDR1 and CDR2 (germline): SGHDN, FVKESK. The CDR3 length is 16 residues. V lost 6 bases, J lost 1 base, and 11 bases stayed unmatched.

The chain recombines TRBV18 with TRBJ2-1, with 8 bases lining up with TRBD2. Germline CDR1 reads KGHSH; CDR2 reads LQKENI. The CDR3 length is 16 residues. With 4 bases clipped from V and 3 bases from J, the junction kept 8 bases outside the gene matches. The CDR3 reads CASSLDFGTSYNEQFF. The DNA of the CDR3 is TGTGCCAGCTCACTTGACTTCGGGACTAGCTACAATGAGCAGTTCTTC.

V is TRBV5-1 and J is TRBJ2-3; 7 nucleotides align to TRBD1. The CDR3 is made up of 15 amino acids. Trimming cost V 2 bases and J 3 bases; bases outside gene matches: 6. Germline V gene lookup returns CDR1 SGHRS and CDR2 YFSETQ. The CDR3 DNA sequence: TGCGCCAGCAGCTTAAGACAGGGTGGAACAGATACGCAGTATTTT. Protein product: CASSLRQGGTDTQYF.

V and J are TRBV4-3 and TRBJ2-3; tentatively, D is TRBD1 or TRBD2 (5 bases each). The V gene lost 1 base and the J gene lost 6 bases, with 14 bases spanning the gap. Looked up from germline, CDR1 is LGHNA and CDR2 is YSLEER. The CDR3 extends over 15 amino acids. DNA for the CDR3: TGCGCCAGCAGCCAAGCTGAGGGGCGCTACGATACGCAGTATTTT. It encodes CASSQAEGRYDTQYF.

This chain joins TRBV20-1 and TRBJ2-2, with D perhaps TRBD1 or TRBD2 (5 bases each). V lost 1 base and J 4 bases, leaving 10 bases between the germline ends. Per germline, CDR1 DFQATT and CDR2 SNEGSKA (reference sequence). The CDR3 totals 14 residues. The CDR3 loop reads CSARGLRGTGELFF. In nucleotides, the CDR3 is TGCAGTGCTAGAGGTCTGAGGGGCACCGGGGAGCTGTTTTTT.

V and J are TRBV6-2 or TRBV6-3 and TRBJ2-2; TRBD1 matches 8 bases. Looked up from germline, CDR1 is MNHEY and CDR2 is SVGEGT. There are 14 residues in the CDR3. V was clipped by 5 bases and J by 9 bases; unmatched bases: 8. CDR3 coding DNA: TGTGCCAGCAGTAACCGGACAGGGCTTTGGGAGCTGTTTTTT. It yields the protein CASSNRTGLWELFF.

This clonotype has only a few counts. The chain couples TRBV5-6 to TRBJ1-6; D is unresolved. The CDR3 has 19 residues. Trimming removed 4 bases at V and 8 bases at J, with 28 bases between. In germline, CDR1 is SGHDT, CDR2 YYEEEE. CDR3 region: CASSPLPRGPESRDSPLHF. The CDR3 DNA is TGTGCCAGCAGCCCGCTTCCGCGAGGACCGGAATCAAGGGATTCACCCCTCCACTTT.

This clonotype showed up just a few times. The chain couples TRBV11-1 to TRBJ1-1, with 10 bases identical to TRBD1. Germline CDR1 SGHAT, CDR2 FQDESV (reference sequence). After removal of 0 bases from V and 3 bases from J, the junction contained 10 bases not matched to a gene. This CDR3 is built from 18 residues. This CDR3 is CASSLASPGQGIDTEAFF. In DNA, the CDR3 is TGTGCCAGCAGCTTAGCGTCCCCGGGACAGGGGATTGACACTGAAGCTTTCTTT. Supplemented by reference TRBV11-1 and TRBJ1-1, the full variable domain reads EAEVAQSPRYKITEKSQAVAFWCDPISGHATLYWYRQILGQGPELLVQFQDESVVDDSQLPKDRFSAERLKGVDSTLKIQPAELGDSAMYLCASSLASPGQGIDTEAFFGQGTRLTVV.

V and J are TRBV20-1 and TRBJ1-5; TRBD1 matches 7 bases. V was pared by 3 bases and J by 0 bases, with 8 bases of the junction left unmatched. This CDR3 has 16 amino acids. Germline CDR1 is DFQATT and CDR2 is SNEGSKA (reference sequence). The CDR3 reads CSARRRDSDSNQPQHF. The CDR3 region has the DNA TGCAGTGCTAGGCGCCGGGACAGCGATAGCAATCAGCCCCAGCATTTT.

The V gene is TRBV5-1, the J gene TRBJ2-3, with TRBD1 matching over 8 bases. The CDR3 is 18 residues long. V lost 4 bases and J lost 0; bases outside the gene matches: 13. CDR1 and CDR2 (germline): SGHRS, YFSETQ. The chain's CDR3 is CASSRLPIRTGSTDTQYF. CDR3 sequence (DNA): TGCGCCAGCAGCCGTCTACCAATCCGGACAGGGAGCACAGATACGCAGTATTTT. Variable domain in full (rest from reference TRBV5-1 and TRBJ2-3): KAGVTQTPRYLIKTRGQQVTLSCSPISGHRSVSWYQQTPGQGLQFLFEYFSETQRNKGNFPGRFSGRQFSNSRSEMNVSTLELGDSALYLCASSRLPIRTGSTDTQYFGPGTRLTVL.

This clonotype has more than one count but fewer than ten. V gene TRBV6-4 combines with J gene TRBJ2-3; D is uncertain. CDR3 length equals 15 residues. Looked up from germline, CDR1 is MRHNA and CDR2 is SNTAGT. V gave up 1 base and J gave up 3 bases, with 11 bases separating them. The chain's CDR3 is CASSDLAGTTDTQYF. CDR3 bases: TGTGCCAGCAGTGACTTGGCAGGAACGACAGATACGCAGTATTTT.

The chain carries TRBV6-2 or TRBV6-3 and TRBJ2-7, with D unresolved. Trimming stripped 8 bases from V and 4 bases from J, with 18 bases between. Germline V gives CDR1 MNHEY, CDR2 SVGEGT. CDR3 length equals 14 residues. CDR3 in DNA: TGTGCCAGCGTTGCCGTTCTCGGAGATTACGAGCAGTACTTC. It encodes CASVAVLGDYEQYF.

The gene calls are TRBV13 and TRBJ1-2, with 7 positions matching TRBD1. V lost 4 bases to trimming and J lost 3 bases; unmatched junction nucleotides: 8. The germline V gene has CDR1 PRHDT and CDR2 FYEKMQ (reference sequence). There are 15 residues in the CDR3. The CDR3 protein is CASSSIRDSYYGYTF. CDR3 nucleotides: TGTGCCAGCAGCTCGATCCGGGACAGTTACTATGGCTACACCTTC.

The chain carries TRBV5-5 and TRBJ1-1; D remains unclear. The germline V and J ends were trimmed by 0 bases and 2 bases, with 8 bases remaining between them. Germline loops: CDR1 SGHKS, CDR2 YYEKEE (reference sequence). The CDR3 loop spans 14 amino acids. DNA of the CDR3: TGTGCCAGCAGCTTGGCCTTTCCCAACACTGAAGCTTTCTTT. Translation gives CASSLAFPNTEAFF.

The chain has TRBV5-1 and TRBJ2-6, with a weak D call TRBD1 (6 bases). This CDR3 is built from 15 residues. Germline CDR1 SGHRS, CDR2 YFSETQ. V was cut by 6 bases and J by 1 base, with 11 bases left in between. The CDR3 DNA follows: TGCGCCAGCACCCCCGGACAGTCTGGGGCCAACGTCCTGACTTTC. Amino acid sequence: CASTPGQSGANVLTF.

This clonotype was picked up a small number of times. The chain uses TRBV6-1 and TRBJ2-3, with TRBD2 matching over 8 bases. The junction had 5 bases not matched to a gene; V was cut back by 6 bases and J by 3 bases. Per the germline V gene, CDR1 is MNHNS and CDR2 is SASEGT. The CDR3 is made up of 14 amino acids. The CDR3 DNA sequence: TGTGCCAGCAGGGAGCGGGGGCGGACAGATACGCAGTATTTT. It yields the protein CASRERGRTDTQYF.

The rearrangement uses TRBV6-5 and TRBJ2-7; D unresolved. CDR3 length: 14 residues. The V end lost 8 bases, the J end lost 5 bases, and 19 bases lay between the germline ends. Germline V CDR1 and CDR2: MNHEY, SVGAGI. The CDR3 protein is CASGSSRATHEQYF. The CDR3 region has the DNA TGTGCCAGCGGTTCCTCTAGGGCCACCCACGAGCAGTACTTC.

This chain uses TRBV7-8 with TRBJ2-1, with D uncertain. From germline, CDR1 is SGHVS and CDR2 FQNEAQ. The CDR3 extends over 15 amino acids. Deletions cut 3 bases from V and 2 bases from J, with 11 bases between. CDR3 sequence (DNA): TGTGCCAGCAGCTTTGACTCACTCCCCTACAATGAGCAGTTCTTC. Translated, it gives CASSFDSLPYNEQFF.

This clonotype was counted many times. This rearrangement joins TRBV27 to TRBJ2-7; maybe TRBD1 (6 bases). The CDR3 extends over 11 amino acids. V lost 8 bases to trimming and J lost 7 bases, with 12 bases between them. Germline assignment: CDR1 MNHEY and CDR2 SMNVEV (reference sequence). In DNA, the CDR3 is TGTGCCAGCTTACAGGGTAGTGAGCAGTACTTC. Protein product: CASLQGSEQYF.

This clonotype was seen a few times. The chain joins TRBV24-1 to TRBJ1-5; no clear D gene. Trimming took 4 bases from V and 0 from J, leaving 6 bases between them. The CDR3 totals 14 residues. Germline CDR1 and CDR2: KGHDR and SFDVKD. The CDR3 loop is CATSEGSSNQPQHF. CDR3 coding DNA: TGTGCCACCAGTGAAGGGTCTAGCAATCAGCCCCAGCATTTT.

This chain connects TRBV19 to TRBJ2-3; 9 bases are a match to TRBD1. Trimming removed 7 bases from V and 3 bases from J; junction bases left unmatched: 35. There are 24 residues in the CDR3. Germline V gene lookup returns CDR1 LNHDA and CDR2 SQIVND (reference sequence). The chain's CDR3 is CASTGTGRLISLFGEMIATDTQYF. CDR3 sequence (DNA): TGTGCCAGTACCGGGACAGGGCGGTTAATTTCCCTCTTCGGGGAGATGATAGCAACAGATACGCAGTATTTT.

This clonotype was detected only a few times. The chain links TRBV6-1 to TRBJ1-3; 9 nucleotides align to TRBD1. Per the germline V gene, CDR1 is MNHNS and CDR2 is SASEGT. V shed 5 bases and J 3 bases; nucleotides not matched to a gene: 2. CDR3 length: 14 residues. In DNA, the CDR3 is TGTGCCAGCAGTCAGGGACAGGGTGGAAACACCATATATTTT. Protein product: CASSQGQGGNTIYF.